This entry features one T cell receptor (beta chain) sequence. This sequence may be a read error, since a much larger clone differs from it by one base. In TCRdb, the multiplex PCR reads were re-called with MiXCR into one record per CDR3 protein. The profile shows 150,000 to 200,000 distinct CDR3 sequences, approximately 30% of them singletons. The data stem from a study of breast tumors, draining lymph nodes, adjacent tissues. The lymph nodes were axillary draining lymph nodes from breast cancer patients. The CDR3 length is 16 residues. Germline V gene sequence: CDR1 SGDLS, CDR2 YYNGEE. The sequence was obtained from a female donor with breast cancer. Some clones in this sample may be carry-over from other donors' samples. The specimen was axillary lymph node tissue. The rearrangement links TRBV9 to TRBJ2-1; TRBD2 might be the D (6 bases). The CDR3 bases are TGTGCCAGCAGCGTAGGATCCGGGAGCTCCTACAATGCGCAGTTCTTC. This gives the protein CASSVGSGSSYNAQFF. Complete variable domain (other parts from reference TRBV9 and TRBJ2-1): DSGVTQTPKHLITATGQRVTLRCSPRSGDLSVYWYQQSLDQGLQFLIQYYNGEERAKGNILERFSAQQFPDLHSELNLSSLELGDSALYFCASSVGSGSSYNAQFFGPGTRLTVL.